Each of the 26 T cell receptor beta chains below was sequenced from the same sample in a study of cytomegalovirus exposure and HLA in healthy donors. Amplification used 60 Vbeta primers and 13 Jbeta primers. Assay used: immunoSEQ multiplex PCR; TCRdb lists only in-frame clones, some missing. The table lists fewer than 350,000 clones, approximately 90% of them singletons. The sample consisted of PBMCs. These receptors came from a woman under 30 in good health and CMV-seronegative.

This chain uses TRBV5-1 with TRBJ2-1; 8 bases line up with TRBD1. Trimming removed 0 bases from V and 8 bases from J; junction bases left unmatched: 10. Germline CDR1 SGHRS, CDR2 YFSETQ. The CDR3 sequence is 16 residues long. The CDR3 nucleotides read TGCGCCAGCAGCTTGGATAGGACAGGGTATATCTATGAGCAGTTCTTC. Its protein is CASSLDRTGYIYEQFF.

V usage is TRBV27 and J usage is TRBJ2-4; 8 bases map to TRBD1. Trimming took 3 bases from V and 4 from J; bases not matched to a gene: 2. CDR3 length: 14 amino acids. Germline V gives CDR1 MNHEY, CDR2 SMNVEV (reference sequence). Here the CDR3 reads CASSFQGAKNIQYF. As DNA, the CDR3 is TGTGCCAGCAGTTTTCAGGGGGCGAAAAACATTCAGTACTTC.

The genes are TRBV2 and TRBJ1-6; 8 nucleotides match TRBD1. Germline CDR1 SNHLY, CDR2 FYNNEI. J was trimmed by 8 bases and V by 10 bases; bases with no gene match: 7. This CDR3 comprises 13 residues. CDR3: CATADREDSPLHF. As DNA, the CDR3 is TGTGCCACCGCGGACAGGGAGGATTCACCCCTCCACTTT.

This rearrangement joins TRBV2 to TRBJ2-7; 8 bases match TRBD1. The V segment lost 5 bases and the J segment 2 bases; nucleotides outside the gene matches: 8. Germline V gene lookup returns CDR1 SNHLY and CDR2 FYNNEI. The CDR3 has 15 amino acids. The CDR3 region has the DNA TGTGCCAGCAGTCCCGGGACAGGTGTGCCCTACGAGCAGTACTTC. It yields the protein CASSPGTGVPYEQYF.

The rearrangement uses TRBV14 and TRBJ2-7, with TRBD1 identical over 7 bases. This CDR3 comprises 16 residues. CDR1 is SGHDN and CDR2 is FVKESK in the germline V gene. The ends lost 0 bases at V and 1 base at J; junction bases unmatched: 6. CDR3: CASSQDTGQKSYEQYF. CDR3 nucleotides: TGTGCCAGCAGCCAAGATACGGGACAGAAGTCCTACGAGCAGTACTTC.

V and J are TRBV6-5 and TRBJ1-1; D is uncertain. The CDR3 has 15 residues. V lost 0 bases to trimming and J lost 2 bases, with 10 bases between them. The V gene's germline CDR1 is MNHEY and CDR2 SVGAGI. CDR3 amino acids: CASSYSPGLNTEAFF. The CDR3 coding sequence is TGTGCCAGCAGTTACTCACCAGGACTCAACACTGAAGCTTTCTTT.

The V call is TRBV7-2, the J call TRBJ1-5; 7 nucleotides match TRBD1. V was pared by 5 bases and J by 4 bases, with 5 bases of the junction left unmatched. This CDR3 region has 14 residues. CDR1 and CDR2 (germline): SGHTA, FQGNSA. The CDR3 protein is CASSQGTVNQPQHF. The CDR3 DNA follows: TGTGCCAGCAGCCAGGGGACAGTAAATCAGCCCCAGCATTTT.

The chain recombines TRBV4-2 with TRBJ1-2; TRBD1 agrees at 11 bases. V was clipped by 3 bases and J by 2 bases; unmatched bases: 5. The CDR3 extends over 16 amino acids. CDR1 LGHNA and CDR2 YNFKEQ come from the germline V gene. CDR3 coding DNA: TGTGCCAGCAGCCAGGCCGGGACAGGGGGAAACTATGGCTACACCTTC. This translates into CASSQAGTGGNYGYTF.

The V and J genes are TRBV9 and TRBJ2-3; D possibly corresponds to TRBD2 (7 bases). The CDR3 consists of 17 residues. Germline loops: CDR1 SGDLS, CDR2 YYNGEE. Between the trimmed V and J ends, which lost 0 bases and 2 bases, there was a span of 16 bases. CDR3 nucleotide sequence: TGTGCCAGCAGCGTAGGGGGGCGGGGGTCCCACACAGATACGCAGTATTTT. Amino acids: CASSVGGRGSHTDTQYF.

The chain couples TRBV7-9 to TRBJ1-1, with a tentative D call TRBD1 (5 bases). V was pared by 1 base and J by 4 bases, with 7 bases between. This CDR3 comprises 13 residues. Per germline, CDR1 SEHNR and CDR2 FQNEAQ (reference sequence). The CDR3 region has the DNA TGTGCCAGCAGCTTAGAGGGGATCACTGAAGCTTTCTTT. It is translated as CASSLEGITEAFF.

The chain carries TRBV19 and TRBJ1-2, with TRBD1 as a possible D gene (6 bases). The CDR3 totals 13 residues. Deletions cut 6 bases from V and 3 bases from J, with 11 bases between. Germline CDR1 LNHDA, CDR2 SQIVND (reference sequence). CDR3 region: CASRENRDYGYTF. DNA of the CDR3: TGTGCCAGTAGGGAAAACAGGGACTATGGCTACACCTTC.

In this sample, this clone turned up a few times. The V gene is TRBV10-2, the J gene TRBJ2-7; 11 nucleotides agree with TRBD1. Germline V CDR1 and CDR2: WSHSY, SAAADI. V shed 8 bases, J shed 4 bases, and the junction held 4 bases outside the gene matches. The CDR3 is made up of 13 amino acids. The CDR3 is CASGRDRGYEQYF. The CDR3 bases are TGCGCCAGCGGCCGGGACAGGGGGTACGAGCAGTACTTC.

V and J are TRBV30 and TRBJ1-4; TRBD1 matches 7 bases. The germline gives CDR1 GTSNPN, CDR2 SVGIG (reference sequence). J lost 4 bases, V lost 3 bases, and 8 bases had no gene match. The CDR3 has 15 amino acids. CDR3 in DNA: TGTGCCTGGAGCGGGGTAGGGGGCGGTAATGAAAAACTGTTTTTT. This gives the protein CAWSGVGGGNEKLFF.

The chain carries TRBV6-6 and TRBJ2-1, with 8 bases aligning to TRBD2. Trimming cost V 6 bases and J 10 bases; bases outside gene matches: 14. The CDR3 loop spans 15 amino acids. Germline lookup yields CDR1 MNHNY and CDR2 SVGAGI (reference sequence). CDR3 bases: TGTGCCAGCAGATCCACCAAGCGGGAGCTATGGGAGCAGTTCTTC. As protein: CASRSTKRELWEQFF.

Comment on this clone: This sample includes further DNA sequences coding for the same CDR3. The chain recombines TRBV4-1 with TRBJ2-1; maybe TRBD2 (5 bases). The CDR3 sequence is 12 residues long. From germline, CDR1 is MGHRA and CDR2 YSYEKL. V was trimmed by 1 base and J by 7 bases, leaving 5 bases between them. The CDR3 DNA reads TGCGCCAGCAGCCAAGCGGGGAATGAGCAGTTCTTC. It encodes CASSQAGNEQFF.

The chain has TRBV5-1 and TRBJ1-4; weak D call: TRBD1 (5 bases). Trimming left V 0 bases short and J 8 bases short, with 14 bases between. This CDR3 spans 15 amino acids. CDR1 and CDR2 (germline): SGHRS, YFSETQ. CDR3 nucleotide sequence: TGCGCCAGCAGCTTGGAGGGGAGGGGAAACGAAAAACTGTTTTTT. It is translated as CASSLEGRGNEKLFF.

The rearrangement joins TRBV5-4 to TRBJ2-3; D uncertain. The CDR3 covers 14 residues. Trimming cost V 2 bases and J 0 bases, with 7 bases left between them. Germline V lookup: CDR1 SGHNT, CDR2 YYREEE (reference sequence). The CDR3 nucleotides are TGTGCCAGCAGCTTATCTCCCAGCACAGATACGCAGTATTTT. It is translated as CASSLSPSTDTQYF. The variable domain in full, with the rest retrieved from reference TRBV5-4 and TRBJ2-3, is ETGVTQSPTHLIKTRGQQVTLRCSSQSGHNTVSWYQQALGQGPQFIFQYYREEENGRGNFPPRFSGLQFPNYSSELNVNALELDDSALYLCASSLSPSTDTQYFGPGTRLTVL.

CDR3 nucleotides: TGTGCCAGCTCACCACCCAGGGGATTCTCCTACGAGCAGTACTTC. Its protein product is CASSPPRGFSYEQYF. The V and J genes are TRBV18 and TRBJ2-7, with a tentative D call TRBD1 (6 bases). With 0 bases removed from V and 0 bases from J, the gap between germline ends came to 9 bases. Germline CDR1 and CDR2: KGHSH and LQKENI. The CDR3 extends over 15 amino acids.

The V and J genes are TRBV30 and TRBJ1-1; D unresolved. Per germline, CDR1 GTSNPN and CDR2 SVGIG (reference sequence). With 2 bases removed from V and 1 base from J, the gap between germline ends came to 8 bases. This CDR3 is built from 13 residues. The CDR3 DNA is TGTGCCTGGAGTCCCGTCGGGAACACTGAAGCTTTCTTT. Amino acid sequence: CAWSPVGNTEAFF.

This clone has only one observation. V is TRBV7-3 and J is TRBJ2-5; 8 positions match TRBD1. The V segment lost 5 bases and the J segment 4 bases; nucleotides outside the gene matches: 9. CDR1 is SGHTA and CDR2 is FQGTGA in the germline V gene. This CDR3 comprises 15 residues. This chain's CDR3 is CASSLATGARETQYF. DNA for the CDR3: TGTGCCAGCAGCCTCGCGACAGGGGCGAGAGAGACCCAGTACTTC. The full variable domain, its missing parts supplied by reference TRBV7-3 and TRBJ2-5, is GAGVSQTPSNKVTEKGKYVELRCDPISGHTALYWYRQSLGQGPEFLIYFQGTGAADDSGLPNDRFFAVRPEGSVSTLKIQRTERGDSAVYLCASSLATGARETQYFGPGTRLLVL.

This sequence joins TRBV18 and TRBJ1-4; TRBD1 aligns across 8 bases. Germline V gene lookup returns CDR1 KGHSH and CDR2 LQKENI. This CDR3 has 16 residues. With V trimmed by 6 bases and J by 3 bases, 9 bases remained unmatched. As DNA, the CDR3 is TGTGCCAGCTCTCTCTCAGGGGGCAGGGCTAATGAAAAACTGTTTTTT. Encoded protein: CASSLSGGRANEKLFF.

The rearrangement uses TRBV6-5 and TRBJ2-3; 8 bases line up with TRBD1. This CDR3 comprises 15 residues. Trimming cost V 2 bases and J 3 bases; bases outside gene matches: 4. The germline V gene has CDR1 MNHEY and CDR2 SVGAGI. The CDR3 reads CASSYHRGSTDTQYF. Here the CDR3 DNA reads TGTGCCAGCAGTTACCACAGGGGGAGTACAGATACGCAGTATTTT.

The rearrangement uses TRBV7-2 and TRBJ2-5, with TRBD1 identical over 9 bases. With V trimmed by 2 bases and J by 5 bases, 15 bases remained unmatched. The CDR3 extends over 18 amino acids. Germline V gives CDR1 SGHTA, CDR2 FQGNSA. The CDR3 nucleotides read TGTGCCAGCAGCTTATACCGGGACAGGGCGTACCTGGGGGAGACCCAGTACTTC. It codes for CASSLYRDRAYLGETQYF. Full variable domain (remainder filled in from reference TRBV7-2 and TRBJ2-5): GAGVSQSPSNKVTEKGKDVELRCDPISGHTALYWYRQSLGQGLEFLIYFQGNSAPDKSGLPSDRFSAERTGGSVSTLTIQRTQQEDSAVYLCASSLYRDRAYLGETQYFGPGTRLLVL.

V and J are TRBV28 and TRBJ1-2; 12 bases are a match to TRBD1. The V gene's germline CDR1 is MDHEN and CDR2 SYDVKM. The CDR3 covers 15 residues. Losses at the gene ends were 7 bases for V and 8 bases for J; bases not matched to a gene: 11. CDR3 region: CASTLGTGGFRGYTF. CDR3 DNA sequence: TGTGCCAGCACCCTGGGGACAGGGGGCTTCCGCGGCTACACCTTC.

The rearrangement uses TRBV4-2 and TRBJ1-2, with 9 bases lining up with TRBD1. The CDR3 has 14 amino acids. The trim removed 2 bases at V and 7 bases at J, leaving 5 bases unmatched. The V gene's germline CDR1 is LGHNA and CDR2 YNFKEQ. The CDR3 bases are TGTGCCAGCAGCCAATCCGACAGGGGGGGTGGCTACACCTTC. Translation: CASSQSDRGGGYTF.

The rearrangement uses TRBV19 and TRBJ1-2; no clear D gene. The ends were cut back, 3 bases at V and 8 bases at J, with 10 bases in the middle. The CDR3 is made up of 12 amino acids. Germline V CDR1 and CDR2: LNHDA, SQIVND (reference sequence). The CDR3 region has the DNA TGTGCCAGTAGTATTACGGGTGGCGGCTACACCTTC. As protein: CASSITGGGYTF.